A selection of T cell receptor beta chains follows, all from one sample in a study of tumor-infiltrating lymphocytes in primary liver carcinoma. TCRdb ran MiXCR on the multiplex PCR reads and lists one entry per CDR3 protein. The sample includes approximately 110,000 distinct CDR3 sequences, 55% to 75% of them seen just once. Specimen: liver tumor tissue from sampling region 3. These receptors were taken from a woman aged 60 to 75 with primary liver carcinoma and hepatitis B virus infection. The CDR3 runs from the conserved cysteine through the conserved F or W. A D gene is named only where the DNA matches it firmly. Size is stated for part of the rows, as once, few or many counts, or as a class when the clone is expanded.

.	TRBD2	TRBV28	TRBJ2-3	CTGSFTLAATGTDTQYF	TGTACCGGCAGTTTTACTCTAGCGGCCACTGGGACAGATACGCAGTATTTT
many	.	TRBV25-1	TRBJ2-5	CASSEYLRETQYF	TGTGCCAGCAGTGAATATCTGAGAGAGACCCAGTACTTC
.	.	TRBV28	TRBJ1-2	CAGSLLHGYTF	TGTGCCGGCAGTTTATTACATGGCTACACCTTC
.	.	TRBV11-3	TRBJ2-1	CAGSPGPLWDEQFF	TGTGCCGGCAGCCCGGGGCCTCTATGGGATGAGCAGTTCTTC
.	.	TRBV12-3/TRBV12-4	TRBJ1-5	CASSRDIHPQHF	TGTGCCAGCAGCCGGGACATACATCCCCAGCATTTT
many	TRBD1	TRBV29-1	TRBJ1-6	CSVEQGGEVKNSPLHF	TGCAGCGTTGAGCAGGGGGGAGAGGTGAAAAATTCACCCCTCCACTTT
once	.	TRBV11-2	TRBJ2-1	CASSLEWTNNEQFF	TGTGCCAGTAGTTTAGAATGGACGAACAATGAGCAGTTCTTC
.	.	TRBV6-1	TRBJ2-4	CAGSPGPVLGAKNIQHF	TGTGCCGGCAGCCCTGGACCCGTTCTGGGGGCCAAAAACATTCAGCACTTC
.	.	TRBV12-5	TRBJ2-1	CACGFVGRDNEQFF	TGTGCTTGTGGTTTTGTTGGCAGGGACAATGAACAGTTCTTC
many	.	TRBV2	TRBJ1-6	CASSEGRSSPLHF	TGTGCCAGCAGTGAAGGGAGATCCTCACCCCTCCACTTT